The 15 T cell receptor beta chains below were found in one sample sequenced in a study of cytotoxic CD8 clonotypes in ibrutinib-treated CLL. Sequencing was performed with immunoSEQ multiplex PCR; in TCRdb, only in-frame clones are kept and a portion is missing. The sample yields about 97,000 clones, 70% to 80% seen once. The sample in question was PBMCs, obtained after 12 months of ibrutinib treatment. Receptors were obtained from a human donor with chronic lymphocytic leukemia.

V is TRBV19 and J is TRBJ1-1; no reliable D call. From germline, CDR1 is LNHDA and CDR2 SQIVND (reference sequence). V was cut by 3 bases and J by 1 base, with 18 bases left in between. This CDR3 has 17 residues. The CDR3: CASSMMGGRRGNTEAFF. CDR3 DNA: TGTGCCAGTAGTATGATGGGCGGCAGGCGTGGGAACACTGAAGCTTTCTTT.

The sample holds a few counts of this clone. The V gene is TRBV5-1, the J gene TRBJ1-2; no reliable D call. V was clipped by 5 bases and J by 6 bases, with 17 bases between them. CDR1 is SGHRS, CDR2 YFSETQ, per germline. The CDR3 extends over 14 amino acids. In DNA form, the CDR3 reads TGCGCCAGCAGTAGGGTAGGGAACGAGGATGGCTACACCTTC. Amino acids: CASSRVGNEDGYTF.

The CDR3 reads CASSFDSNYGYTF. CDR3 coding DNA: TGTGCCAGCAGTTTTGACAGTAACTATGGCTACACCTTC. V and J are TRBV27 and TRBJ1-2, with TRBD1 as a possible D gene (5 bases). The CDR3 is 13 residues long. V was cut by 3 bases and J by 1 base, with 6 bases left in between. CDR1 and CDR2 (germline): MNHEY, SMNVEV (reference sequence).

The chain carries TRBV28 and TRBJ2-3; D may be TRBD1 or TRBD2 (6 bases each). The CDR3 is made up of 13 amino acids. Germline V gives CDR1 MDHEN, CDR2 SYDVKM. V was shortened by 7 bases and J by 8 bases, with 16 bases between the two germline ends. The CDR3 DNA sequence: TGTGCCAGCACAACTCCGGGGGCGGGTACGCAGTATTTT. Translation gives CASTTPGAGTQYF.

Written as DNA, the CDR3 is TGTGCCAACGAGGGACAGCCGAACACTGAAGCTTTCTTT. Translating it yields CANEGQPNTEAFF. The V call is TRBV2, the J call TRBJ1-1; 7 bases fit TRBD1. The germline V gene has CDR1 SNHLY and CDR2 FYNNEI. V lost 10 bases and J lost 1; bases outside the gene matches: 6. This CDR3 contains 13 residues.

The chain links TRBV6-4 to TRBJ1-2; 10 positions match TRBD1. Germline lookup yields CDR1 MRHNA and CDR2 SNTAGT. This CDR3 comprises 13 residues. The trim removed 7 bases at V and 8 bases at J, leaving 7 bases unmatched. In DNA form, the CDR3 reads TGTGCCAGCAAATCGACAGGGGGCATGGGCTACACCTTC. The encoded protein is CASKSTGGMGYTF.

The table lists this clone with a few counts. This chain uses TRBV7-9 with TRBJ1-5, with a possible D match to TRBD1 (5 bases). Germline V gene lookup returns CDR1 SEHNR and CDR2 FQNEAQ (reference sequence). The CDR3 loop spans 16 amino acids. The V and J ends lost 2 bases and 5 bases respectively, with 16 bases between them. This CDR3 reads CASSLIGAGRDQPQHF. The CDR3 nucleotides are TGTGCCAGCAGCTTAATAGGGGCAGGTCGGGATCAGCCCCAGCATTTT.

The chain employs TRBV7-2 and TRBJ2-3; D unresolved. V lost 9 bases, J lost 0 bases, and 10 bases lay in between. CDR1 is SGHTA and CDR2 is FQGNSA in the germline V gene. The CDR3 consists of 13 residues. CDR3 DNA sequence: TGTGCCAGTTCGGGCCTTAGCACAGATACGCAGTATTTT. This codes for CASSGLSTDTQYF. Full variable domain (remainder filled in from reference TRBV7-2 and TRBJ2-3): GAGVSQSPSNKVTEKGKDVELRCDPISGHTALYWYRQSLGQGLEFLIYFQGNSAPDKSGLPSDRFSAERTGGSVSTLTIQRTQQEDSAVYLCASSGLSTDTQYFGPGTRLTVL.

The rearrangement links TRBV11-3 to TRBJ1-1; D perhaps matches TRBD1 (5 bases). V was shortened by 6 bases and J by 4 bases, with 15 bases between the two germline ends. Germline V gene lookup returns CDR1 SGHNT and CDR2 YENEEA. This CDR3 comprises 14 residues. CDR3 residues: CASSVRTYGTEAFF. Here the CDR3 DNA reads TGTGCCAGCAGTGTTCGGACATATGGCACTGAAGCTTTCTTT.

CDR3 loop: CASSGRDRAYNEQFF. CDR3 DNA sequence: TGTGCCAGCAGCGGCCGGGACAGGGCCTACAATGAGCAGTTCTTC. The chain combines TRBV11-3 with TRBJ2-1; TRBD1 matches at 9 bases. Looked up from germline, CDR1 is SGHNT and CDR2 is YENEEA. Trimming took 5 bases from V and 2 from J; bases not matched to a gene: 4. This CDR3 contains 15 residues.

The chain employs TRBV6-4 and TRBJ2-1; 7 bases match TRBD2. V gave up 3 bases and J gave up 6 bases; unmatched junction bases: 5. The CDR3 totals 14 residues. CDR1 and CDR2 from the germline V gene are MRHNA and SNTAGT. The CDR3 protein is CASSESGDPNEQFF. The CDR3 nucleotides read TGTGCCAGCAGTGAGAGCGGGGACCCCAATGAGCAGTTCTTC.

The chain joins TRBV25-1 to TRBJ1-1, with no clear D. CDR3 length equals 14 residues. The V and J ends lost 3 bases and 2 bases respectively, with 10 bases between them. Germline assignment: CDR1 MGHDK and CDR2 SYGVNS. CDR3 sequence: CASSDPGANTEAFF. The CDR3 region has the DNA TGTGCCAGCAGTGACCCGGGAGCTAACACTGAAGCTTTCTTT.

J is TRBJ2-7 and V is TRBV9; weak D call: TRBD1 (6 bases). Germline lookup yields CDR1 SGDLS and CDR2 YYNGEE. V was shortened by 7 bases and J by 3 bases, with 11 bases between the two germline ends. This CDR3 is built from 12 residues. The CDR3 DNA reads TGTGCCAGCGGGACAAGCGGCTACGAGCAGTACTTC. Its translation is CASGTSGYEQYF. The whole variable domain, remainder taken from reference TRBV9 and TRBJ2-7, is DSGVTQTPKHLITATGQRVTLRCSPRSGDLSVYWYQQSLDQGLQFLIQYYNGEERAKGNILERFSAQQFPDLHSELNLSSLELGDSALYFCASGTSGYEQYFGPGTRLTVT.

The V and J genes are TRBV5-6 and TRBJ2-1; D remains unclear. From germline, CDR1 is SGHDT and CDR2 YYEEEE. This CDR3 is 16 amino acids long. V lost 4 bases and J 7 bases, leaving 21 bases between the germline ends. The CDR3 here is CASSIPRLGRTNEQFF. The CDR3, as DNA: TGTGCCAGCAGCATACCCCGGTTGGGTAGGACGAATGAGCAGTTCTTC.

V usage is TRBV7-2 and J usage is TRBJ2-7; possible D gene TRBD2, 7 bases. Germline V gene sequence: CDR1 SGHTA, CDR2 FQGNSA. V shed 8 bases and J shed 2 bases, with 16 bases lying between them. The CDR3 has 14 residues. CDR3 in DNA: TGTGCCAGCGGAAGAGACGGGGGGCCCTACGAGCAGTACTTC. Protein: CASGRDGGPYEQYF.